This TCR beta chain was sequenced in a study of molecular identifiers for immune sequencing clone quantification. Using its own MiXCR run on the PCR reads, TCRdb lists one record per CDR3 protein. The table lists about 510,000 distinct CDR3 sequences, about a fifth of them singletons, with around 0.84% in the top ten. Findings of the study overall: Should identical TCR molecules share a barcode, the sizes of highly expanded clones could be underestimated.

The length of the CDR3 is 14 residues. The V gene lost 2 bases and the J gene lost 9 bases, with 17 bases spanning the gap. Per the germline V gene, CDR1 is LGHDT and CDR2 is YNNKEL (reference sequence). Naive CD8 T cells were FACS-sorted by CD8+CD4-CCR7+CD45RA+ markers. Many counts were recorded for this clonotype. What it binds is not known. The V gene is TRBV3-1, the J gene TRBJ2-7; D is unclear. This TCR was recovered from a human donor in good health. Some libraries in this study had Jurkat cell RNA spiked in. Sequencing was done on a sample of naive CD8+ T cells from blood, with Jurkat cell RNA spiked in. Regarding subset: FACS-sorted CD8+CD4-CCR7+CD45RA+ naive T cells. CDR3 sequence: CASSQLGPSDVQYF. CDR3 DNA sequence: TGTGCCAGCAGCCAATTAGGCCCCTCAGACGTGCAGTACTTC.